The T cell receptor (beta chain) under discussion was sequenced for a study of human CD8 memory T cell subsets. Unmatched junction bases numbered 12, after V lost 8 bases and J lost 0 bases. In germline, CDR1 is MNHNY, CDR2 SVGAGI (reference sequence). CDR3 length: 17 residues. This clonotype was counted only a few times. The TCR beta sequencing libraries came from UMI-labeled 5' RACE. One entry per CDR3 protein results from TCRdb running MiXCR on the 5' RACE reads. The table includes fewer than 8,500 distinct CDR3 sequences, roughly 3.9% detected once. RNA was obtained from duplicate vials of more than 130,000 sorted CD8+ T cells per subset.

The specimen was CD8+ T cells from PBMCs. The chain joins TRBV6-6 to TRBJ2-1; 8 positions match TRBD2. The TCR was taken from a human donor in good health. CDR3 amino acids: CASVGTSSGRSYNEQFF. The CDR3 DNA reads as TGTGCCAGCGTAGGCACCTCTAGCGGGCGCTCCTACAATGAGCAGTTCTTC.